These 18 T cell receptor beta chains were all obtained from the same sample, sequenced in a study of circulating tumor DNA in untreated peripheral T-cell lymphoma. Data came from immunoSEQ multiplex PCR; TCRdb stores just in-frame clones and leaves some out. Of 1,200 or so clones listed, approximately 84% are singletons. What was sequenced was tumor tissue. These receptors were taken from a human donor with peripheral T-cell lymphoma.

The chain is built from TRBV6-8 and TRBJ1-6; D is uncertain. The CDR3 sequence is 14 residues long. The V gene's germline CDR1 is MNHGY and CDR2 SAAAGT. CDR3 loop: CAIGSPAGISPLHF. The CDR3 nucleotides read TGTGCGATCGGCAGCCCGGCGGGAATTTCACCCCTCCACTTT.

This chain links TRBV18 with TRBJ1-1, with 11 bases fitting TRBD1. The J segment lost 4 bases and the V segment lost 6 bases, leaving 10 bases of the junction unmatched. The germline CDR1 and CDR2 sequences are KGHSH and LQKENI. This CDR3 is built from 16 residues. CDR3 sequence: CASSSGTGGSGTEAFF. CDR3 coding DNA: TGTGCCAGCTCGTCCGGGACAGGGGGAAGCGGCACTGAAGCTTTCTTT.

The chain employs TRBV28 and TRBJ2-2; D unclear. The CDR3 runs 13 residues. V was shortened by 5 bases and J by 3 bases, with 7 bases between the two germline ends. Germline CDR1 and CDR2: MDHEN and SYDVKM. The DNA for the CDR3 is TGTGCCAGCAGTAAATCAGACACCGGGGAGCTGTTTTTT. This codes for CASSKSDTGELFF.

The V and J genes are TRBV19 and TRBJ1-5; 7 bases are a match to TRBD1. V was pared by 3 bases and J by 0 bases, with 14 bases of the junction left unmatched. The CDR3 length is 19 residues. Germline V CDR1 and CDR2: LNHDA, SQIVND (reference sequence). The CDR3: CASSILSRDRHYSNQPQHF. The CDR3 nucleotides read TGTGCCAGTAGTATCCTATCCCGGGACAGACACTATAGCAATCAGCCCCAGCATTTT.

Concerning this clone: One end of the junction varies from germline; a read error may be responsible. The genes are TRBV30 and TRBJ1-5; possibly TRBD1 for D (6 bases). The CDR3 runs to 16 residues. Per the germline V gene, CDR1 is GTSNPN and CDR2 is SVGIG (reference sequence). The CDR3 region has the DNA TGTGCCTGGACTCCCGGGGGGGCAGGCTCAAATCAGCCCCAACATTTT. It specifies CAWTPGGAGSNQPQHF. Full variable domain (outside the CDR3, taken from reference TRBV30 and TRBJ1-5): SQTIHQWPATLVQPVGSPLSLECTVEGTSNPNLYWYRQAAGRGLQLLFYSVGIGQISSEVPQNLSASRPQDRQFILSSKKLLLSDSGFYLCAWTPGGAGSNQPQHFGDGTRLSIL.

V gene TRBV15 combines with J gene TRBJ1-2; 7 bases align to TRBD1. The CDR3 length is 15 residues. Trimming at V came to 0 bases and at J to 5 bases, leaving 6 bases not matched to a gene. CDR1 and CDR2 (germline): LNHNV, YYDKDF (reference sequence). CDR3 nucleotide sequence: TGTGCCACCAGCAGAGAGGAAACAGGGGTATATGGCTACACCTTC. It is translated as CATSREETGVYGYTF. Combining the CDR3 with reference TRBV15 and TRBJ1-2 gives the whole variable domain DAMVIQNPRYQVTQFGKPVTLSCSQTLNHNVMYWYQQKSSQAPKLLFHYYDKDFNNEADTPDNFQSRRPNTSFCFLDIRSPGLGDTAMYLCATSREETGVYGYTFGSGTRLTVV.

The chain uses TRBV30 and TRBJ1-2; tentatively, D is TRBD1 (5 bases). Trimming took off 3 bases at V and 8 bases at J, with 10 bases between the two ends. CDR1 GTSNPN and CDR2 SVGIG come from the germline V gene (reference sequence). The CDR3 has 11 amino acids. CDR3 DNA sequence: TGTGCCTGGAGACAGGTGGGCGGCTACACCTTC. Residues: CAWRQVGGYTF.

This clone was detected only a few times. CDR3 protein: CASSPAWEQYF. The CDR3 region has the DNA TGTGCCAGCAGCCCAGCTTGGGAGCAGTACTTC. The chain recombines TRBV16 with TRBJ2-7, with no clear D. CDR1 and CDR2 from the germline V gene are KGHSY and FQNENV. The CDR3 is 11 residues long. V was pared by 4 bases and J by 7 bases, with 8 bases between.

This clone appeared a few times. The rearrangement joins TRBV11-3 to TRBJ2-7, with D unresolved. Germline V CDR1 and CDR2: SGHNT, YENEEA. V was trimmed by 3 bases and J by 4 bases, leaving 19 bases between them. This CDR3 is 16 amino acids long. The CDR3 sequence: CASSLPTHLLEYEQYF. CDR3 bases: TGTGCCAGCAGCTTGCCGACCCATCTGTTGGAGTACGAGCAGTACTTC.

The chain's CDR3 is CASSEAGPGNAEAFF. CDR3 nucleotides: TGTGCCAGCAGTGAAGCCGGCCCAGGGAATGCTGAAGCTTTCTTT. The gene calls are TRBV6-1 and TRBJ1-1; D is perhaps TRBD1 (5 bases). V was cut by 0 bases and J by 6 bases, with 14 bases left in between. Germline-derived CDR1 and CDR2 are MNHNS and SASEGT. The CDR3 sequence is 15 residues long.

The V gene is TRBV19, the J gene TRBJ2-2; tentative D call: TRBD1 (5 bases). The germline CDR1 and CDR2 sequences are LNHDA and SQIVND (reference sequence). V lost 4 bases, J lost 5 bases, and 14 bases lay in between. CDR3 length: 15 amino acids. CDR3 DNA: TGTGCCAGTAGTACCCCTTTGACAGTTACCGGGGAGCTGTTTTTT. Encoded protein: CASSTPLTVTGELFF. The whole variable domain, remainder taken from reference TRBV19 and TRBJ2-2, is DGGITQSPKYLFRKEGQNVTLSCEQNLNHDAMYWYRQDPGQGLRLIYYSQIVNDFQKGDIAEGYSVSREKKESFPLTVTSAQKNPTAFYLCASSTPLTVTGELFFGEGSRLTVL.

CDR3 in DNA: TGTGCCAGCAGCCAGAGCGGGGGGGCCTCTTACAATGAGCAGTTCTTC. It encodes CASSQSGGASYNEQFF. This chain joins TRBV14 and TRBJ2-1; 10 bases map to TRBD2. This CDR3 has 16 residues. The germline CDR1 and CDR2 sequences are SGHDN and FVKESK. Trimming removed 3 bases from V and 4 bases from J; junction bases left unmatched: 6.

The rearrangement links TRBV11-3 to TRBJ1-1; a weak D match, TRBD1 (5 bases). This CDR3 comprises 17 residues. V lost 4 bases, J lost 4 bases, and 22 bases lay in between. Germline loops: CDR1 SGHNT, CDR2 YENEEA. The CDR3 region has the DNA TGTGCCAGCAGCTCCACACTGCCCCACACGCAGGGCACTGAAGCTTTCTTT. Residues: CASSSTLPHTQGTEAFF.

This sequence joins TRBV29-1 and TRBJ2-3, with D tentatively TRBD1 (6 bases). V lost 5 bases, J lost 1 base, and 7 bases lay in between. CDR1 SQVTM and CDR2 ANQGSEA come from the germline V gene. The CDR3 has 12 amino acids. DNA of the CDR3: TGCAGCGTTTCAGGGGGCACAGATACGCAGTATTTT. It yields the protein CSVSGGTDTQYF.

Only one count was recorded for this clone. This rearrangement joins TRBV30 to TRBJ1-3; no definite D call. V gave up 2 bases and J gave up 5 bases, with 10 bases separating them. The germline gives CDR1 GTSNPN, CDR2 SVGIG (reference sequence). The CDR3 length is 13 residues. The CDR3 reads CAWSTENRNTIYF. CDR3 in DNA: TGTGCCTGGAGTACGGAAAATAGAAACACCATATATTTT.

The rearrangement links TRBV18 to TRBJ2-7, with D uncertain. CDR3 length equals 13 residues. Germline V CDR1 and CDR2: KGHSH, LQKENI. V lost 3 bases and J 2 bases, leaving 8 bases between the germline ends. The CDR3 sequence is CASSPGDTYEQYF. CDR3 DNA sequence: TGTGCCAGCTCACCCGGAGACACCTACGAGCAGTACTTC.

The CDR3 region is CASSPKSSLNTEAFF. The CDR3 DNA is TGTGCCAGCAGCCCCAAGTCTTCCTTGAACACTGAAGCTTTCTTT. This rearrangement joins TRBV11-3 to TRBJ1-1; no firm D call. The CDR3 has 15 residues. Trimming removed 5 bases at V and 0 bases at J, with 13 bases between. Germline V CDR1 and CDR2: SGHNT, YENEEA.

The chain couples TRBV28 to TRBJ2-1; TRBD2 matches at 12 bases. Losses at the gene ends were 5 bases for V and 2 bases for J; bases not matched to a gene: 4. Germline V gene data show CDR1 as MDHEN and CDR2 as SYDVKM. CDR3 length equals 16 residues. CDR3 sequence reads: CASSARLAGAYNEQFF. The CDR3 DNA sequence: TGTGCCAGCAGTGCCCGACTAGCGGGAGCCTACAATGAGCAGTTCTTC.